These 5 T cell receptor beta chains were all obtained from the same sample, sequenced in a study of blood T cell repertoires in COVID-19. Here immunoSEQ multiplex PCR was the method, and the copy in TCRdb shows in-frame clones only, minus some. The sample has around 250,000 clones; roughly 86% are singletons. The sample taken for sequencing was peripheral blood. These receptors were collected from a woman between 65 and 79 years old with active or convalescent COVID-19.

The chain is built from TRBV5-4 and TRBJ1-1; 7 bases agree with TRBD1. V lost 6 bases, J lost 4 bases, and 9 bases stayed unmatched. This CDR3 is built from 14 residues. CDR1 is SGHNT and CDR2 is YYREEE in the germline V gene (reference sequence). CDR3 region: CASTITGAGTEAFF. The DNA of the CDR3 is TGTGCCAGCACCATAACAGGGGCCGGCACTGAAGCTTTCTTT. Drawing the rest from reference TRBV5-4 and TRBJ1-1, the complete variable domain is ETGVTQSPTHLIKTRGQQVTLRCSSQSGHNTVSWYQQALGQGPQFIFQYYREEENGRGNFPPRFSGLQFPNYSSELNVNALELDDSALYLCASTITGAGTEAFFGQGTRLTVV.

This sequence joins TRBV19 and TRBJ1-2; D might be TRBD1 (5 bases). The germline V gene encodes CDR1 LNHDA and CDR2 SQIVND (reference sequence). Trimming cost V 5 bases and J 7 bases, with 14 bases left between them. The CDR3 spans 13 residues. The CDR3 sequence: CASSPGDSFGYTF. CDR3 nucleotide sequence: TGTGCCAGTAGTCCTGGGGACTCCTTTGGCTACACCTTC.

The chain uses TRBV19 and TRBJ2-1; D is unclear. V lost 4 bases and J lost 0, with 13 bases in between. Per the germline V gene, CDR1 is LNHDA and CDR2 is SQIVND (reference sequence). The CDR3 has 16 residues. The CDR3 region is CASSTIAASSYNEQFF. The CDR3 nucleotides read TGTGCCAGTAGTACCATAGCTGCGAGCTCCTACAATGAGCAGTTCTTC. The entire variable domain, with the rest obtained from reference TRBV19 and TRBJ2-1, is as follows: DGGITQSPKYLFRKEGQNVTLSCEQNLNHDAMYWYRQDPGQGLRLIYYSQIVNDFQKGDIAEGYSVSREKKESFPLTVTSAQKNPTAFYLCASSTIAASSYNEQFFGPGTRLTVL.

Only a few counts were recorded for this clone. The chain recombines TRBV6-5 with TRBJ1-2, with D possibly TRBD1 on 6 matching bases. This CDR3 is 12 amino acids long. V was cut by 7 bases and J by 5 bases, with 11 bases left in between. CDR1 is MNHEY, CDR2 SVGAGI, per germline. The DNA for the CDR3 is TGTGCCAGCACCGAGGACAGTTATGGCTACACCTTC. It yields the protein CASTEDSYGYTF.

The genes are TRBV6-6 and TRBJ1-2, with 8 bases lining up with TRBD1. V shed 6 bases and J 3 bases; nucleotides not matched to a gene: 6. CDR1 is MNHNY, CDR2 SVGAGI, per germline (reference sequence). The CDR3 loop spans 14 amino acids. The DNA for the CDR3 is TGTGCCAGCAGCCCCTCAGGGGGCGACTATGGCTACACCTTC. It codes for CASSPSGGDYGYTF.